Below are 28 T cell receptor beta chains sequenced from a single sample in a study of cytomegalovirus exposure and HLA in healthy donors. PCR was performed using 60 Vbeta and 13 Jbeta primers. Clones were sequenced by immunoSEQ multiplex PCR, and TCRdb holds only the in-frame ones, with some missing. The sample consists of about 120,000 clones, 77% of them appearing once. The sample taken for sequencing was PBMCs. Receptor source: a man aged 18 to 30 in good health and CMV-seropositive.

There are a few counts of this clone. The chain joins TRBV7-9 to TRBJ1-1; D is uncertain. V was trimmed by 3 bases and J by 1 base, leaving 15 bases between them. The CDR3 has 16 amino acids. Germline-derived CDR1 and CDR2 are SEHNR and FQNEAQ (reference sequence). The CDR3 coding sequence is TGTGCCAGCAGCTTCGGCAGACAACCCGAGAACACTGAAGCTTTCTTT. Translated, it gives CASSFGRQPENTEAFF.

This clone was seen once. The CDR3 coding sequence is TGCGCCAGCAGCCCTTTCCTCAAAGGGCCCGACAGGGTGCCTAATGAAAAACTGTTTTTT. Its protein is CASSPFLKGPDRVPNEKLFF. The gene calls are TRBV4-1 and TRBJ1-4; TRBD1 aligns across 7 bases. This CDR3 contains 20 residues. Per germline, CDR1 MGHRA and CDR2 YSYEKL. The V gene end was trimmed by 4 bases and the J gene end by 3 bases; junction bases not matched to a gene: 20.

The gene calls are TRBV5-4 and TRBJ2-2, with D possibly being TRBD1 (6 bases). Per the germline V gene, CDR1 is SGHNT and CDR2 is YYREEE (reference sequence). The CDR3 consists of 16 residues. The V end lost 2 bases, the J end lost 1 base, and 12 bases lay between the germline ends. The chain's CDR3 is CASSFPGTKNTGELFF. The CDR3 coding sequence is TGTGCCAGCAGCTTTCCCGGGACAAAGAACACCGGGGAGCTGTTTTTT. The full variable domain, in which reference TRBV5-4 and TRBJ2-2 provide the parts outside the CDR3, is ETGVTQSPTHLIKTRGQQVTLRCSSQSGHNTVSWYQQALGQGPQFIFQYYREEENGRGNFPPRFSGLQFPNYSSELNVNALELDDSALYLCASSFPGTKNTGELFFGEGSRLTVL.

The genes are TRBV5-6 and TRBJ1-2; TRBD1 might be the D (6 bases). The germline V gene encodes CDR1 SGHDT and CDR2 YYEEEE. Trimming removed 2 bases from V and 4 bases from J, with 9 bases in between. This CDR3 has 13 amino acids. CDR3 in amino acids: CASSFSRGYGYTF. CDR3 DNA sequence: TGTGCCAGCAGCTTCTCCAGGGGCTATGGCTACACCTTC.

Regarding this clone: A read error is likely, as this CDR3 ends without the conserved phenylalanine or tryptophan. V gene TRBV5-4 combines with J gene TRBJ1-1, with TRBD1 matching over 9 bases. The CDR3 runs 18 residues. In germline, CDR1 is SGHNT, CDR2 YYREEE (reference sequence). Trimming removed 2 bases from V and 4 bases from J; junction bases left unmatched: 15. DNA of the CDR3: TGTGCCAGCAGCTTCAAGGTGATCTCGGAGACAGGGGGCACTGAAGCTTTCCTT. Translation: CASSFKVISETGGTEAFL.

In this sample, this clone turned up a few times. The V and J genes are TRBV11-2 and TRBJ1-2; D remains ambiguous. Between the trimmed V and J ends, which lost 2 bases and 9 bases, there was a span of 16 bases. This CDR3 has 14 residues. Germline V CDR1 and CDR2: SGHAT, FQNNGV. The CDR3 sequence is CASSLHARELSYTF. DNA for the CDR3: TGTGCCAGCAGCTTACATGCGAGGGAGTTGAGCTACACCTTC.

The chain is built from TRBV14 and TRBJ2-7; 7 bases line up with TRBD1. The CDR3 extends over 14 amino acids. Trimming cost V 4 bases and J 3 bases; bases outside gene matches: 6. Per the germline V gene, CDR1 is SGHDN and CDR2 is FVKESK. As DNA, the CDR3 is TGTGCCAGCAGCCCTACCGGGACAGTCTACGAGCAGTACTTC. Protein: CASSPTGTVYEQYF. The entire variable domain, with the rest obtained from reference TRBV14 and TRBJ2-7, is as follows: EAGVTQFPSHSVIEKGQTVTLRCDPISGHDNLYWYRRVMGKEIKFLLHFVKESKQDESGMPNNRFLAERTGGTYSTLKVQPAELEDSGVYFCASSPTGTVYEQYFGPGTRLTVT.

The chain uses TRBV28 and TRBJ2-3; possible D gene TRBD2, 6 bases. V lost 2 bases and J lost 2, with 11 bases in between. The CDR3 extends over 15 amino acids. Germline CDR1 is MDHEN and CDR2 is SYDVKM. CDR3 sequence reads: CASSLGAGYTDTQYF. The CDR3 nucleotides read TGTGCCAGCAGTTTAGGAGCGGGCTACACAGATACGCAGTATTTT.

With regard to this clone: Distinct nucleotide sequences in the sample also encode this CDR3. The rearrangement joins TRBV4-1 to TRBJ2-1; a weak D match, TRBD2 (5 bases). V was pared by 3 bases and J by 4 bases, with 7 bases between. CDR1 is MGHRA and CDR2 is YSYEKL in the germline V gene. The length of the CDR3 is 13 residues. The CDR3 nucleotides read TGCGCCAGCAGCCAGGACTTTTACAATGAGCAGTTCTTC. This translates into CASSQDFYNEQFF.

The chain links TRBV19 to TRBJ2-7; weak D call: TRBD1 (5 bases). CDR3 size: 11 residues. The V gene's germline CDR1 is LNHDA and CDR2 SQIVND (reference sequence). V was shortened by 3 bases and J by 8 bases, with 8 bases between the two germline ends. The CDR3 spells CASSIGAKQYF. The CDR3, as DNA: TGTGCCAGTAGTATTGGGGCAAAGCAGTACTTC.

The V and J genes are TRBV4-2 and TRBJ1-1; TRBD1 might be the D (6 bases). Germline V CDR1 and CDR2: LGHNA, YNFKEQ. Trimming shortened V by 3 bases and J by 2 bases, and 10 bases separated the two germline ends. The CDR3 totals 14 residues. CDR3 nucleotides: TGTGCCAGCAGCCAGGACAGCGCTAACACTGAAGCTTTCTTT. This gives the protein CASSQDSANTEAFF.

The rearrangement joins TRBV5-1 to TRBJ1-1; no clear D. There are 15 residues in the CDR3. V was cut by 0 bases and J by 1 base, with 10 bases left in between. CDR1 and CDR2 (germline): SGHRS, YFSETQ. The CDR3 protein is CASSLGEVRNTEAFF. The CDR3 region has the DNA TGCGCCAGCAGCTTGGGGGAGGTGAGGAACACTGAAGCTTTCTTT.

J is TRBJ1-2 and V is TRBV9; perhaps TRBD1 as D (5 bases). The germline gives CDR1 SGDLS, CDR2 YYNGEE. Trimming stripped 1 base from V and 12 bases from J, with 19 bases between. This CDR3 is built from 14 residues. The CDR3 is CASSVRRAGGTHTF. The CDR3 coding sequence is TGTGCCAGCAGCGTAAGGAGGGCCGGAGGGACCCACACCTTC.

The chain joins TRBV4-2 to TRBJ2-5; TRBD2 aligns across 8 bases. The germline gives CDR1 LGHNA, CDR2 YNFKEQ. J gave up 5 bases and V 5 bases, and 19 bases lay outside the gene matches. The CDR3 totals 18 residues. The DNA for the CDR3 is TGTGCCAGCAGCTCTACCCTTCTATCGGGGGGGGCGGGGGAGACCCAGTACTTC. Protein product: CASSSTLLSGGAGETQYF.

The chain joins TRBV6-5 to TRBJ2-3, with 8 positions matching TRBD2. The germline V gene has CDR1 MNHEY and CDR2 SVGAGI. Losses at the gene ends were 8 bases for V and 2 bases for J; bases not matched to a gene: 9. The CDR3 runs 15 residues. The CDR3 here is CASGPSGGNTDTQYF. The CDR3 DNA sequence: TGTGCCAGCGGCCCAAGCGGGGGAAACACAGATACGCAGTATTTT.

This clone was observed a few times. The chain couples TRBV4-1 to TRBJ2-1, with 10 bases matching TRBD1. The length of the CDR3 is 16 residues. The trim removed 7 bases at V and 7 bases at J, leaving 13 bases unmatched. CDR1 is MGHRA and CDR2 is YSYEKL in the germline V gene. The CDR3 DNA reads as TGCGCCAGCACTACACTACCGGGACAGGGGTGGAATGAGCAGTTCTTC. The encoded protein is CASTTLPGQGWNEQFF.

The rearrangement links TRBV6-5 to TRBJ2-1; D gene uncertain. The CDR3 has 13 amino acids. The ends were cut back, 0 bases at V and 8 bases at J, with 8 bases in the middle. CDR1 and CDR2 from the germline V gene are MNHEY and SVGAGI. The CDR3 region has the DNA TGTGCCAGCAGTTACTCACGAGGTCATGAGCAGTTCTTC. This codes for CASSYSRGHEQFF.

A remark on this clone: This specimen includes other DNA sequences encoding the same CDR3. The chain is built from TRBV6-5 and TRBJ2-1; D is possibly TRBD2 (6 bases). Germline CDR1 and CDR2: MNHEY and SVGAGI. V gave up 5 bases and J gave up 4 bases, with 12 bases separating them. The CDR3 is made up of 14 amino acids. CDR3 in DNA: TGTGCCAGCAGTCCTCGGGGGTCTTACAATGAGCAGTTCTTC. It yields the protein CASSPRGSYNEQFF.

This clone was recorded once. The genes are TRBV29-1 and TRBJ1-2; the D is unclear. The length of the CDR3 is 12 residues. Germline loops: CDR1 SQVTM, CDR2 ANQGSEA. V lost 2 bases and J lost 7, with 11 bases in between. The CDR3 here is CSVELHRGGYTF. The DNA for the CDR3 is TGCAGCGTTGAACTGCATAGAGGTGGCTACACCTTC.

The CDR3 loop reads CASSFELDRGLPEDGYTF. CDR3 DNA: TGTGCCAGCAGCTTTGAACTCGACAGGGGACTCCCAGAGGATGGCTACACCTTC. The J gene is TRBJ1-2, the V gene TRBV13; 8 nucleotides match TRBD1. Germline CDR1 PRHDT, CDR2 FYEKMQ (reference sequence). This CDR3 is built from 18 residues. The J segment lost 6 bases and the V segment lost 3 bases, leaving 18 bases of the junction unmatched.

This clone appeared once. V is TRBV19 and J is TRBJ1-2; the D is unclear. Between the trimmed V and J ends, which lost 1 base and 6 bases, there was a span of 9 bases. CDR3 length: 13 amino acids. Germline-derived CDR1 and CDR2 are LNHDA and SQIVND (reference sequence). The CDR3 loop is CASSIVGVNGYTF. The DNA of the CDR3 is TGTGCCAGTAGTATAGTCGGGGTCAATGGCTACACCTTC.

The gene calls are TRBV28 and TRBJ2-3, with 11 bases identical to TRBD2. CDR3 size: 13 residues. Germline CDR1 MDHEN, CDR2 SYDVKM. Losses at the gene ends were 6 bases for V and 9 bases for J; bases not matched to a gene: 5. As DNA, the CDR3 is TGTGCCAGCAGCCGTGGGACTAGCGGAACGCAGTATTTT. Its translation is CASSRGTSGTQYF.

The CDR3 is CASSESLVAPSYEQYF. DNA of the CDR3: TGTGCCAGCAGTGAGAGTTTGGTAGCACCCTCCTACGAGCAGTACTTC. The chain recombines TRBV6-1 with TRBJ2-7; D gene uncertain. Looked up from germline, CDR1 is MNHNS and CDR2 is SASEGT. Deletions cut 3 bases from V and 0 bases from J, with 15 bases between. The CDR3 spans 16 residues.

The rearrangement joins TRBV6-1 to TRBJ2-1; 11 nucleotides align to TRBD1. The V gene end was trimmed by 4 bases and the J gene end by 7 bases; junction bases not matched to a gene: 18. CDR1 is MNHNS and CDR2 is SASEGT in the germline V gene. This CDR3 has 19 residues. The CDR3, as DNA: TGTGCCAGCAGTGGGACAGGGGGCCTTCTCACCCTTCCTGGGAATGAGCAGTTCTTC. Its protein is CASSGTGGLLTLPGNEQFF.

This chain uses TRBV18 with TRBJ2-2; a possible D gene is TRBD1 (5 bases). CDR3 size: 14 residues. From germline, CDR1 is KGHSH and CDR2 LQKENI. Trimming stripped 0 bases from V and 7 bases from J, with 9 bases between. The CDR3, as DNA: TGTGCCAGCTCACCACCGGGGCCCTACGGGGAGCTGTTTTTT. Protein: CASSPPGPYGELFF.

The chain joins TRBV6-5 to TRBJ1-5; the D is unclear. Germline values: CDR1 MNHEY, CDR2 SVGAGI. This CDR3 is 13 amino acids long. V was pared by 10 bases and J by 2 bases, with 12 bases between. The CDR3 protein is CATRGAGNQPQHF. The CDR3 DNA follows: TGTGCCACCCGCGGAGCTGGCAATCAGCCCCAGCATTTT.

The rearrangement links TRBV4-1 to TRBJ1-2, with a possible D match to TRBD1 (5 bases). Looked up from germline, CDR1 is MGHRA and CDR2 is YSYEKL. This CDR3 is 16 amino acids long. V dropped 0 bases and J dropped 7 bases, with 18 bases sitting between them. The chain's CDR3 is CASSQDLGRVIAGYTF. The CDR3 bases are TGCGCCAGCAGCCAAGATTTAGGCAGGGTCATTGCTGGCTACACCTTC.

CDR3 amino acids: CASTAGLGETQYF. The CDR3 DNA reads as TGTGCCAGCACGGCAGGGCTAGGGGAGACCCAGTACTTC. This rearrangement joins TRBV2 to TRBJ2-5; D may be TRBD1 (5 bases). CDR1 and CDR2 from the germline V gene are SNHLY and FYNNEI. Trimming took off 7 bases at V and 5 bases at J, with 14 bases between the two ends. The CDR3 covers 13 residues.